This T cell receptor (beta chain) originates from a study of blood T cell repertoires in COVID-19. Overall study context: Acute-phase and convalescent COVID-19 samples originated in the United States, Italy and Spain.

Per the authors' pipeline: Amplified reference gene primers provided the basis for estimating nucleated cell counts. Assay: immunoSEQ multiplex PCR; the TCRdb copy retains only in-frame clones and omits some. D and trimming come from the DNA, and the V and J calls and clone size come from that table. The profile shows roughly 50,000 clones, around 90% of them singletons. Per the germline V gene, CDR1 is SGHRS and CDR2 is YFSETQ. The V segment lost 1 base and the J segment 7 bases; nucleotides outside the gene matches: 12. The CDR3 spans 17 residues. The chain joins TRBV5-1 to TRBJ2-1; 9 positions match TRBD2. The sequenced material came from peripheral blood. The receptor's source is a man aged 45 to 65 with acute or convalescent COVID-19. The CDR3 DNA reads TGCGCCAGCAGCTTGACTAGCGGGCGGGCAAGTTGGAATGAGCAGTTCTTC. Encoded protein: CASSLTSGRASWNEQFF.